What follows describes a single T cell receptor beta chain. CDR3 size: 14 residues. CDR1 ENHRY and CDR2 SYGVKD come from the germline V gene. V lost 4 bases to trimming and J lost 0 bases, with 9 bases between them. The sample is drawn from a study of cytomegalovirus exposure and HLA in healthy donors. The PCR ran on 60 Vbeta and 13 Jbeta primers. The data were produced by immunoSEQ multiplex PCR, yet TCRdb's version contains in-frame clones alone and is incomplete. This sample has 180,000 or so clones, with about 79% found just once. V usage is TRBV10-3 and J usage is TRBJ1-1; D gene uncertain. The material sequenced was PBMCs. The clonotype comes from a man in his forties or fifties in good health and CMV-seropositive. The CDR3 sequence: CAISVSTLNTEAFF. The CDR3 DNA reads TGTGCCATCAGTGTTTCTACCCTGAACACTGAAGCTTTCTTT.